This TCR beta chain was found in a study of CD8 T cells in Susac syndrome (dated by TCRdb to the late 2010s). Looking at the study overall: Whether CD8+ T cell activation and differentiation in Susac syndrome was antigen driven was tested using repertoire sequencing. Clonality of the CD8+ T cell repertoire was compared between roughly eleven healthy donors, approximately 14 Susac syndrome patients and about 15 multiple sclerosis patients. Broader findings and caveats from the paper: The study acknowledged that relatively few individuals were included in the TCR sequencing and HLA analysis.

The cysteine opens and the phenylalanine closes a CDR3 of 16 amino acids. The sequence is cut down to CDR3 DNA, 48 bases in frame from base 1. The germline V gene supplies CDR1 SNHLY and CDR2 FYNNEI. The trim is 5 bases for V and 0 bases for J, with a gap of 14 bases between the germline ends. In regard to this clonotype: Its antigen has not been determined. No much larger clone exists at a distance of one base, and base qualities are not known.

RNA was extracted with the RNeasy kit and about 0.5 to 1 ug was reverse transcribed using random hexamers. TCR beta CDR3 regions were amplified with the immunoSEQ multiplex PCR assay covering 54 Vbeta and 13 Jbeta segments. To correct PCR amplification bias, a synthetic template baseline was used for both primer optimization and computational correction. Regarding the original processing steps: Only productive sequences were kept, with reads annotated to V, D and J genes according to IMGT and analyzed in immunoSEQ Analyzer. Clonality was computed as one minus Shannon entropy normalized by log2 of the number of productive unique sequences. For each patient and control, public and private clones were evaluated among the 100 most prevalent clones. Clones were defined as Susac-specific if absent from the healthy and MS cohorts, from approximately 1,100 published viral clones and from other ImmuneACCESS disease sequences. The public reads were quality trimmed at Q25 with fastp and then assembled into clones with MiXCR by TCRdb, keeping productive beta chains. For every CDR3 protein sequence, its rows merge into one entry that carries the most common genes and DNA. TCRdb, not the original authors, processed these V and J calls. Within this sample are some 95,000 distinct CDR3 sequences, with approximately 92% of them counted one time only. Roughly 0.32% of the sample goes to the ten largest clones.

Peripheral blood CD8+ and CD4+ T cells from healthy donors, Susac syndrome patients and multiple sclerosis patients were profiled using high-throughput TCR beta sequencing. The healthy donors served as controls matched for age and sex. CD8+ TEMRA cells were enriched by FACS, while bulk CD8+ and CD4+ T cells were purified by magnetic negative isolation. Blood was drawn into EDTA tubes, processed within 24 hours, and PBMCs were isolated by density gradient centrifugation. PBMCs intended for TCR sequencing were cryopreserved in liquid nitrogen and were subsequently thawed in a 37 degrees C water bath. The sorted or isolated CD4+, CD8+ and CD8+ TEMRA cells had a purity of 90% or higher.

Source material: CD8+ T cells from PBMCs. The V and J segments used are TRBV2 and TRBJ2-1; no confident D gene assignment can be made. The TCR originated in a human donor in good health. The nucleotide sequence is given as TGTGCCAGCAGTACCGACACCCAGAGCTCCTACAATGAGCAGTTCTTC. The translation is CASSTDTQSSYNEQFF.